These 28 T cell receptor beta chains were all obtained from the same sample, sequenced in a study of patients and donors after allogeneic stem cell transplantation. One entry per CDR3 protein, called by TCRdb with MiXCR from the RT-PCR reads. The table includes 2,000 to 3,000 distinct CDR3 sequences, approximately 4% detected once. The source material was blood, either unsorted or a sorted T cell fraction (not recorded which). All receptors come from a human donor who was either an allogeneic HSCT recipient or a stem cell or donor lymphocyte infusion donor (not recorded which). It is not recorded whose cells these are; they may come from a transplant donor.

This clonotype is medium-sized (0.01 to 0.1%) within its sample. The rearrangement joins TRBV18 to TRBJ1-2; TRBD1 matches at 7 bases. The CDR3 sequence is 16 residues long. Germline V gives CDR1 KGHSH, CDR2 LQKENI. The ends lost 0 bases at V and 7 bases at J; junction bases unmatched: 11. CDR3 bases: TGTGCCAGCTCACCACCGGTGAAGGGGGCGCGAGGTGGCTACACCTTC. Its protein product is CASSPPVKGARGGYTF.

This clonotype was seen repeatedly, ten times or more. J is TRBJ2-1 and V is TRBV7-2, with 12 bases lining up with TRBD2. This CDR3 region has 15 residues. V was pared by 1 base and J by 15 bases, with 10 bases of the junction left unmatched. CDR1 is SGHTA, CDR2 FQGNSA, per germline. CDR3 in amino acids: CASSLDSSGRGIVFF. The CDR3 DNA follows: TGTGCCAGCAGCTTAGACTCTAGCGGGAGGGGTATTGTGTTCTTC.

This clonotype occurred many times. The rearrangement joins TRBV19 to TRBJ2-2, with D perhaps matching TRBD2 (6 bases). The CDR3 is 16 residues long. Germline CDR1 is LNHDA and CDR2 is SQIVND (reference sequence). Trimming shortened V by 3 bases and J by 3 bases, and 14 bases separated the two germline ends. DNA for the CDR3: TGTGCCAGTAGTATGAGAGGGACTCCCTACACCGGGGAGCTGTTTTTT. It yields the protein CASSMRGTPYTGELFF.

By sample share, this clonotype is large. The genes are TRBV19 and TRBJ1-5, with D perhaps TRBD1 (5 bases). V was shortened by 9 bases and J by 7 bases, with 25 bases between the two germline ends. The CDR3 is 16 residues long. The germline V gene has CDR1 LNHDA and CDR2 SQIVND (reference sequence). In DNA form, the CDR3 reads TGTGCCAGCCTAAGGGGCCGGGGATTTGAACGGCAGCCCCAGCATTTT. Amino acid sequence: CASLRGRGFERQPQHF.

This clonotype was seen at least ten times. CDR3 DNA sequence: TGTGCCAGTAGGACCGAAGCAACCTATGAAGCTTTCTTT. Its protein is CASRTEATYEAFF. The V and J genes are TRBV19 and TRBJ1-1, with D uncertain. Deletions cut 6 bases from V and 7 bases from J, with 15 bases between. CDR1 is LNHDA and CDR2 is SQIVND in the germline V gene (reference sequence). There are 13 residues in the CDR3.

The CDR3 DNA reads TGTGCCAGCAGCTTAAGGGCTAGCGGTACCTACGAGCAGTACTTC. Protein sequence: CASSLRASGTYEQYF. The chain combines TRBV11-1 with TRBJ2-7, with TRBD2 identical over 7 bases. V trimming: 2 bases; J trimming: 2 bases; junction bases outside the gene matches: 6. This CDR3 contains 15 residues. Germline values: CDR1 SGHAT, CDR2 FQDESV (reference sequence).

The chain uses TRBV20-1 and TRBJ1-2; D perhaps matches TRBD1 (5 bases). V lost 6 bases, J lost 3 bases, and 17 bases lay in between. Germline values: CDR1 DFQATT, CDR2 SNEGSKA (reference sequence). CDR3 length: 14 residues. CDR3 sequence: CSAESRGLDYGYTF. The CDR3 region has the DNA TGCAGTGCCGAATCCCGGGGACTTGACTATGGCTACACCTTC.

In this sample, this clonotype turned up many times. This chain joins TRBV13 and TRBJ1-4; D is ambiguous. CDR1 and CDR2 (germline): PRHDT, FYEKMQ (reference sequence). The CDR3 consists of 14 residues. V was cut by 0 bases and J by 4 bases, with 6 bases left in between. In DNA, the CDR3 is TGTGCCAGCAGCTTAGGGGCCCTTAATGAAAAACTGTTTTTT. Translation gives CASSLGALNEKLFF.

This clonotype was seen ten or more times. The chain links TRBV15 to TRBJ2-3; 13 bases agree with TRBD2. The trim removed 3 bases at V and 6 bases at J, leaving 9 bases unmatched. The CDR3 runs 17 residues. CDR1 is LNHNV and CDR2 is YYDKDF in the germline V gene (reference sequence). This CDR3 reads CATSSPRGTSGTDTQYF. For the CDR3, the DNA is TGTGCCACCAGCAGTCCCCGCGGGACTAGCGGGACTGATACGCAGTATTTT.

This clonotype has at least ten counts. The rearrangement uses TRBV11-2 and TRBJ1-4; a possible D gene is TRBD1 (6 bases). Looked up from germline, CDR1 is SGHAT and CDR2 is FQNNGV. Trimming left V 2 bases short and J 8 bases short, with 18 bases between. This CDR3 comprises 16 residues. The CDR3 DNA sequence: TGTGCCAGCAGCTTAACGGGGACACTCATCGGGGAAAAACTGTTTTTT. Translating it yields CASSLTGTLIGEKLFF.

This clonotype came up many times. The gene calls are TRBV5-5 and TRBJ2-1; 8 nucleotides match TRBD1. V was pared by 5 bases and J by 5 bases, with 9 bases of the junction left unmatched. Germline V gene lookup returns CDR1 SGHKS and CDR2 YYEKEE (reference sequence). The CDR3 totals 15 residues. The CDR3 reads CASSFRGQGNNEQFF. CDR3 bases: TGTGCCAGCAGTTTCCGAGGACAGGGCAACAATGAGCAGTTCTTC.

At least ten counts were recorded for this clonotype. The gene calls are TRBV7-3 and TRBJ1-2; tentatively, D is TRBD1 (6 bases). Germline V CDR1 and CDR2: SGHTA, FQGTGA. Trimming left V 9 bases short and J 7 bases short, with 21 bases between. CDR3 length equals 14 residues. The CDR3 bases are TGTGCCAGGGGACGGGAGACAGGCAATGGTGGCTACACCTTC. Its translation: CARGRETGNGGYTF.

This clonotype is categorized as medium-sized. J is TRBJ1-4 and V is TRBV27; D call uncertain. This CDR3 spans 14 amino acids. Looked up from germline, CDR1 is MNHEY and CDR2 is SMNVEV (reference sequence). V lost 2 bases and J 8 bases, leaving 12 bases between the germline ends. The CDR3 here is CASSLTNGGEKLFF. The CDR3, as DNA: TGTGCCAGCAGTTTAACCAATGGAGGCGAAAAACTGTTTTTT.

This clonotype was found many times. This chain uses TRBV19 with TRBJ1-6; D gene ambiguous. Trimming pared 7 bases from V and 4 bases from J, leaving 5 bases between. This CDR3 contains 12 residues. Germline CDR1 LNHDA, CDR2 SQIVND (reference sequence). This CDR3 reads CASNQYNSPLHF. The CDR3 DNA reads as TGTGCCAGTAATCAGTATAATTCACCCCTCCACTTT.

The rearrangement links TRBV20-1 to TRBJ2-1; 10 bases align to TRBD2. The V gene end was trimmed by 8 bases and the J gene end by 2 bases; junction bases not matched to a gene: 6. The germline gives CDR1 DFQATT, CDR2 SNEGSKA (reference sequence). The length of the CDR3 is 14 residues. This chain's CDR3 is CSLWTSGPYNEQFF. The CDR3 region has the DNA TGCAGTCTATGGACTAGCGGCCCCTACAATGAGCAGTTCTTC.

In its sample, this clonotype ranks as large (0.1 to 1%). The chain is built from TRBV20-1 and TRBJ1-1, with 12 positions matching TRBD1. The CDR3 consists of 14 residues. From germline, CDR1 is DFQATT and CDR2 SNEGSKA (reference sequence). V trimming: 6 bases; J trimming: 11 bases; junction bases outside the gene matches: 13. The CDR3 protein is CSARDRGLEVTAFF. The CDR3 region has the DNA TGCAGTGCGCGGGACAGGGGGCTGGAGGTGACGGCTTTCTTT.

This clonotype rates as medium-sized (0.01 to 0.1%). This chain joins TRBV12-3 or TRBV12-4 and TRBJ1-5, with no clear D. Trimming took 0 bases from V and 4 from J, leaving 10 bases between them. The CDR3 length is 15 residues. The CDR3 DNA sequence: TGTGCCAGCAGTTTAGCGCAAACGGGGAATCAGCCCCAGCATTTT. Translation gives CASSLAQTGNQPQHF.

By its share, this clonotype is medium-sized (0.01 to 0.1%). The chain employs TRBV7-9 and TRBJ2-3; 11 bases are shared with TRBD2. The CDR3 is 15 amino acids. The ends lost 5 bases at V and 2 bases at J; junction bases unmatched: 3. Germline lookup yields CDR1 SEHNR and CDR2 FQNEAQ (reference sequence). The DNA of the CDR3 is TGTGCCAGCAGCCTACTAGCGGGAGTCACAGATACGCAGTATTTT. It codes for CASSLLAGVTDTQYF. The entire variable domain, with the rest obtained from reference TRBV7-9 and TRBJ2-3, is as follows: DTGVSQNPRHKITKRGQNVTFRCDPISEHNRLYWYRQTLGQGPEFLTYFQNEAQLEKSRLLSDRFSAERPKGSFSTLEIQRTEQGDSAMYLCASSLLAGVTDTQYFGPGTRLTVL.

This chain joins TRBV4-1 and TRBJ2-1; D possibly corresponds to TRBD2 (5 bases). CDR1 is MGHRA and CDR2 is YSYEKL in the germline V gene. This CDR3 has 16 residues. Trimming left V 1 base short and J 10 bases short, with 20 bases between. This chain's CDR3 is CASSQAVSDPPTEQFF. CDR3 in DNA: TGCGCCAGCAGCCAAGCCGTTAGCGACCCCCCCACGGAGCAGTTCTTC.

This clonotype was found many times. The chain links TRBV11-2 to TRBJ1-1; D gene unclear. Trimming took 0 bases from V and 3 from J, leaving 5 bases between them. CDR3 length: 13 amino acids. The germline CDR1 and CDR2 sequences are SGHAT and FQNNGV. CDR3: CASSLDRHTEAFF. The CDR3 region has the DNA TGTGCCAGCAGCTTAGACCGGCACACTGAAGCTTTCTTT.

This clonotype was seen only a few times. The chain combines TRBV18 with TRBJ2-2; D possibly corresponds to TRBD1 (5 bases). The CDR3 extends over 17 amino acids. Deletions cut 0 bases from V and 2 bases from J, with 13 bases between. CDR1 is KGHSH, CDR2 LQKENI, per germline. CDR3 amino acids: CASSPPSGHSNTGELFF. Written as DNA, the CDR3 is TGTGCCAGCTCACCACCGTCAGGACACTCTAACACCGGGGAGCTGTTTTTT.

This clonotype was recorded at least ten times. The rearrangement joins TRBV3-1 to TRBJ1-5; D might be TRBD1 (5 bases). Germline V gene data show CDR1 as LGHDT and CDR2 as YNNKEL (reference sequence). Trimming shortened V by 4 bases and J by 6 bases, and 16 bases separated the two germline ends. CDR3 size: 15 residues. The CDR3 nucleotides are TGTGCCAGCAGCCCCAAATTCGGGGCCGGTCAGCCCCAGCATTTT. Its translation is CASSPKFGAGQPQHF.

This clonotype was seen at least ten times. The CDR3 reads CASSLETLNTEAFF. In nucleotides, the CDR3 is TGTGCCAGCAGCTTAGAAACCCTAAACACTGAAGCTTTCTTT. This chain joins TRBV7-6 and TRBJ1-1; D is unresolved. In germline, CDR1 is SGHVS, CDR2 FNYEAQ. The CDR3 has 14 amino acids. V was pared by 1 base and J by 2 bases, with 8 bases between.

This clonotype was counted many times. The V and J genes are TRBV29-1 and TRBJ1-1; perhaps TRBD1 as D (5 bases). Trimming took 3 bases from V and 4 from J, leaving 9 bases between them. CDR3 size: 12 residues. Germline CDR1 reads SQVTM; CDR2 reads ANQGSEA. DNA for the CDR3: TGCAGCGTTGATAGGGGATCCACTGAAGCTTTCTTT. Its translation: CSVDRGSTEAFF.

This clonotype was detected ten times or more. This sequence joins TRBV19 and TRBJ1-5; a weak D match, TRBD1 (5 bases). Looked up from germline, CDR1 is LNHDA and CDR2 is SQIVND (reference sequence). The CDR3 loop spans 15 amino acids. Trimming took 1 base from V and 0 from J, leaving 7 bases between them. The CDR3 here is CASSIAGTSNQPQHF. The CDR3 nucleotides read TGTGCCAGTAGTATAGCAGGGACTAGCAATCAGCCCCAGCATTTT.

In this sample, this clonotype turned up a few times. The J gene is TRBJ2-1, the V gene TRBV3-1; 7 bases match TRBD2. Trimming cost V 2 bases and J 8 bases; bases outside gene matches: 6. Germline values: CDR1 LGHDT, CDR2 YNNKEL (reference sequence). CDR3 length: 14 residues. The CDR3, as DNA: TGTGCCAGCAGCCAATATGGGACTACCCATGAGCAGTTCTTC. Amino acids: CASSQYGTTHEQFF.

This clonotype was seen ten or more times. V gene TRBV6-2 or TRBV6-3 combines with J gene TRBJ2-7; 9 nucleotides agree with TRBD2. J lost 2 bases, V lost 2 bases, and 4 bases had no gene match. This CDR3 comprises 15 residues. CDR1 and CDR2 from the germline V gene are MNHEY and SVGEGT. The CDR3: CASSYLSGSAYEQYF. The DNA of the CDR3 is TGTGCCAGCAGTTACCTTAGCGGGAGCGCCTACGAGCAGTACTTC.

This clonotype showed up many times. V usage is TRBV12-5 and J usage is TRBJ2-1, with D maybe TRBD2 (5 bases). Germline values: CDR1 LGHNT, CDR2 FRNRAP. CDR3 length: 12 amino acids. V was pared by 3 bases and J by 5 bases, with 5 bases between. Written as DNA, the CDR3 is TGTGCTAGTGGTTTCGGGGACAATGAGCAGTTCTTC. This encodes CASGFGDNEQFF.